This TCR beta chain was obtained from a study of cytomegalovirus exposure and HLA in healthy donors (dated by TCRdb to 2016 to 2017). With respect to the entire study: An earlier analysis of fewer than 750 of the donors reported 276 Gb of sequence data and some 110 million unique TCR beta sequences obtained from 150 million to 200 million T cells. Approximately 310 gigabases of sequencing data and approximately 85 million unique TCR sequences were included in an early release covering 550 to 650 HLA-typed donors. Of the 300 to 400 genotyped donors, about 80% fell in the genetic ancestry cluster associated with self-reported Caucasian donors. The study was designed to test whether signatures of past pathogen exposure could be identified by cataloging public T cell receptors. Using immunosequencing, the study profiled T cell repertoires from approximately 700 subjects and related those repertoires to cytomegalovirus serostatus. Along with the approximately 700-subject first cohort, a separate validation cohort of around 120 different subjects was used. To predict cytomegalovirus infection status, the study brought together high-throughput TCR immunosequencing, statistical association of individual TCRs with disease status, and machine learning. In a later analysis, previously published TCR beta repertoires from 600 to 850 donors were re-analyzed and high-resolution HLA genotyping was added so that TCR occurrence patterns could be studied. In the later analysis, no new phenotypic data were used to find candidate immune exposures; instead, reliance was placed on TCR beta sequences and their occurrence across donors. An earlier analysis of some 500 of the donors applied high-throughput TCR beta sequencing to assess whether each TCR beta V gene segment acted as functional or pseudogenic. Donor age, sex, ethnicity and CMV serostatus were collected together with the repertoire data. Genome-wide SNP genotypes for about 65% of the roughly 700 donors were used in a later genetic analysis, which treated that subset as a discovery cohort. All discovery cohort repertoires had been generated using a single sequencing platform. Class I and class II HLA loci were covered by the typing at four-digit resolution. Typing coverage differed by locus: A, B, C, DRB1 and DQB1 were typed in roughly 620-630 donors, DQA1 in about 550, DPA1 in around 600, and DPB1 in just under 490. Five DR-DQ haplotypes were handled as single units for association and clustering, since linkage in the cohort was strong. Among roughly 370 genotyped donors of the cohort, an average of approximately 240,000 unique TCR beta nucleotide sequences were sequenced per donor, around 20% of them non-productive. Findings and caveats that apply to the study as a whole: HLA typing was unavailable for some donors at each locus, so association tests used only the typed subset. The study gave a list of around 170 TCR beta chains associated with cytomegalovirus. Three of the identified cytomegalovirus-associated TCR beta chains were confirmed in vitro to be specific for cytomegalovirus antigens. It was suggested by the authors that the approach could potentially be generalized to other disease states and immunological phenotypes. A later analysis found that HLA-associated TCR beta chains were more clonally expanded and had lower generation probabilities than equally common non-associated chains. Most TCR sequences were seen in very few donors, while some public TCRs were found in many individuals. The only immune exposure information available for the cohort was CMV serostatus. Some IMGT-functional V segments, including TRBV6-2 and TRBV6-3, could not be distinguished by the 87-base-pair reads and were therefore excluded. The earlier analysis of approximately 560 of the donors excluded 15 to 20 rarely observed V segments, including chromosome 9 orphons, because counts were too low. Correlated functional status among segregating V segments might reflect linkage disequilibrium, but an unknown experimental factor could not be ruled out. According to a later genetic analysis, donors in an Asian-associated ancestry cluster had fewer N-insertions in productive TCRs than the approximately 650-donor mean. Presence/absence analyses assumed roughly uniform sequencing depth across donors, an assumption that may not hold. A later genetic analysis associated a missense DCLRE1C variant with V-gene and J-gene trimming of TCR beta chains, and an independent cohort replicated the association. In a later analysis, over 15,000 TCR beta sequences were associated with specific HLA alleles at a false discovery rate of 0.05. A further reported finding was that TCR beta sequences accurately predicted the HLA-A and HLA-B alleles for most subjects in the first cohort. In this cohort, only TCR beta chains were sequenced, and detectable features were limited by the absence of alpha or paired-chain data. In an earlier analysis of roughly 560 of the donors, most TCR beta V segments were observed in productive rearrangements about 87% or about 30% of the time, broadly matching IMGT annotations. A cluster of highly shared sequence variants was judged likely to represent a technical artifact of the sequencing pipeline. When HLA alleles, especially DR and DQ, strongly co-occurred, TCR associations were difficult to assign to individual alleles. According to a later analysis, TCR association rates differed among HLA loci, with DRB1 alleles showing the most associated TCRs and HLA-C alleles showing the fewest. The classifier was reported to diagnose cytomegalovirus status with high specificity and sensitivity in both the original cohort and the validation cohort. Most CMV-associated TCR beta chains appeared to be HLA-restricted in a later analysis, and the HLA associations seemed to be driven largely by CMV exposure. A later analysis reported that several top co-occurrence clusters appeared linked to parvovirus B19, influenza, CMV and Epstein-Barr virus.

The library was prepared using the immunoSEQ multiplex PCR assay. A mixture of 60 forward primers for TCR Vbeta segments and 13 reverse primers for TCR Jbeta segments was used in the multiplex PCR. A multiplex PCR assay on genomic DNA amplified the CDR3 region of rearranged TCR beta genes. The Illumina HiSeq System was used to sequence the amplified TCR beta libraries as 87-base-pair reads. As for how the authors treated the data: A later analysis tallied around 82 million unique TCR beta chains across the 550 to 850 repertoires, and some 10 million of those chains were shared by two or more donors. Raw reads were error-corrected and collapsed into unique sequences with a nearest-neighbor algorithm that merged closely related sequences to remove PCR and sequencing errors. To assign V, D and J gene segments, CDR3 sequences were aligned to IMGT reference sequences. For a sequence to be retained, a match of at least six nucleotides was required to both a V gene segment and a J gene segment. A rearrangement counted as productive if the CDR3 had no stop codons and remained in frame with V and J, and every other rearrangement counted as non-productive. CDR3 was defined according to IMGT convention as the region running from the second conserved V-encoded cysteine to the conserved J-encoded phenylalanine. Sequences without an unambiguous match to a single V gene segment were excluded from the earlier analysis of approximately 600 of the donors. In an earlier analysis of around 600 of the donors, V segments were called functional above 56.7% productive rearrangements and were called segregating when the between-donor standard deviation exceeded 5%. To diagnose cytomegalovirus status from the catalog of TCR beta chain sequences, a statistical classification framework was built. A later analysis assigned V and J genes by comparing TCR nucleotide sequences with IMGT/GENE-DB human TR gene sequences. The TCRdist pipeline was used in a later analysis to assign CDR3 sequences and most-parsimonious VDJ recombination scenarios. In a later analysis, each TCR beta chain was defined by its CDR3 amino acid sequence together with its V-gene family, and reads without a unique V-gene family were excluded. A later analysis removed 450 to 600 highly shared, low-generation-probability nucleotide sequences to deal with suspected cross-contamination and a sequencing artifact. In a later analysis, a clonal expansion index for each public chain was calculated from normalized within-repertoire ranks of inferred template counts. In a later analysis, generation probabilities were computed with a VDJ recombination model fitted to out-of-frame rearrangements, and the resulting probabilities were checked against IGoR. Hypergeometric tests were used in a later analysis to score TCR-TCR, TCR-HLA and TCR-CMV co-occurrence, with a repertoire-size bias correction applied to the TCR pairs. In a later analysis, false discovery rates were estimated by permuting HLA or CMV assignments 20 times. In a later analysis, co-occurring TCRs were grouped using DBSCAN, and TCRdist sequence similarity was added for clustering within HLA-allele-positive subsets. For co-occurrence clustering, repertoires with fewer than 30,000 or more than 120,000 public chains were excluded, along with 5 or 6 repertoires with anomalous nucleotide sharing. TCRdb stores this immuneACCESS table with in-frame sequences only. Part of the clones is absent; in the studies checked, under half of the shortfall reflects unresolved V genes, and no reason is known for the rest. V and J calls and clone size are as listed in that table; D and trimming were resolved from the DNA. This sample holds 120,000 to 150,000 clones; about 80% were observed only once. The ten largest clones capture more than 4% of the sample.

Counted from cysteine to phenylalanine, this CDR3 has 14 amino acids. The CDR3 DNA has 42 bases and is translated from base 1. CDR1 and CDR2 are read off the germline V gene (reference sequence) as SGHKS and YYEKEE. V drops 3 bases and J drops 4 bases, leaving 11 bases in between. Concerning this clone itself: What antigen it recognizes has not been identified. No per-base quality is available; no much larger clone lies one base away.

The cohort comprised around 700 healthy bone marrow donors. At the time of sampling, all cohort members were nominally healthy, though unrecorded immune exposures were likely present. The donor tested CMV seropositive and was one of the 289 seropositive cohort members. A peripheral blood sample was collected from each donor, and TCR beta sequencing was performed on peripheral blood mononuclear cells. The Qiagen DNeasy Blood Extraction Kit was used to extract genomic DNA from the blood cell samples. The chain links TRBV5-5 with TRBJ1-3; TRBD1 could be the D gene, as 6 bases match. Input material: PBMCs. This receptor was taken from a man aged 40-55 years in good health and CMV-seropositive. The nucleotide sequence reads as follows: TGTGCCAGCAGCTCCCGGGGGGCGGGAAACACCATATATTTT. Its amino acids are CASSSRGAGNTIYF.